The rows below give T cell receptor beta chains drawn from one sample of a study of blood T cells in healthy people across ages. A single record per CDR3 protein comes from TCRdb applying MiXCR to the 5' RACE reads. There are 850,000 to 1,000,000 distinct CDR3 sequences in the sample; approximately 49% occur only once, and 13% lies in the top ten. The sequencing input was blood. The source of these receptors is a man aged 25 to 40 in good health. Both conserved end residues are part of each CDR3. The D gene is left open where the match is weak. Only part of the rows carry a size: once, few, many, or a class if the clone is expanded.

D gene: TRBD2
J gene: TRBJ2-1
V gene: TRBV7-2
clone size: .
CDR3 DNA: TGTGCCAGCAGCTCCCCGGGACTATTCTACAATGAGCAGTTCTTC
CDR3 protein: CASSSPGLFYNEQFF

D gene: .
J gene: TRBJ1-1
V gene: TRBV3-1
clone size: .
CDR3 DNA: TGTGCCAGCAGCCAATCGTTTAGGGAAGGTGGAGCTTTCTTT
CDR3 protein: CASSQSFREGGAFF

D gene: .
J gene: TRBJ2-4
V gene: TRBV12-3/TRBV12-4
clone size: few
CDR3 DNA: TGTGCCAGCAGTTTAGGGGATCGGAACATTCAGTACTTC
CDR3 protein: CASSLGDRNIQYF

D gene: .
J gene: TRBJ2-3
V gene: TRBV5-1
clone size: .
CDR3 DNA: TGCGCCAGCAGATTAATGCCAGAGACAGATACGCAGTATTTT
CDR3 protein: CASRLMPETDTQYF

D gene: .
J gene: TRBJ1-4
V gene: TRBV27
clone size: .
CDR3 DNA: TGTGCCAGCAGTCACTACGGAGCTAATGAAAAACTGTTTTTT
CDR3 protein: CASSHYGANEKLFF

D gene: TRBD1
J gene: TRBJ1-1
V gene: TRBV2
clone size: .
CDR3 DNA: TGTGCCAGCAGTGACGGAGGAGACAGGGCCCTCACTGAAGCTTTCTTT
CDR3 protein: CASSDGGDRALTEAFF

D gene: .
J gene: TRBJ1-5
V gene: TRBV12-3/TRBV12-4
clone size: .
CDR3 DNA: TGTGCCAGCAGTTTAGGGGGCCTTTATCAGCCCCAGCATTTT
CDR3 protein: CASSLGGLYQPQHF

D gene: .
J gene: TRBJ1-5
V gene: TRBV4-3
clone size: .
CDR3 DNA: TGCGCCAGCAGCCAAGATCGGACAGTCTCTAGCAATCAGCCCCAGCATTTT
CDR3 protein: CASSQDRTVSSNQPQHF

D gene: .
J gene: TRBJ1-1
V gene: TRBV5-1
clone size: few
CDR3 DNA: TGCGCCAGCAGCTTCCTTACAGGGTCGAACACTGAAGCTTTCTTT
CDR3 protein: CASSFLTGSNTEAFF

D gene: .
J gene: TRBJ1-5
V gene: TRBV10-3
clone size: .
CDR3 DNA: TGTGCCATCAGTGTCACGGAGATCTATCAGCCCCAGCATTTT
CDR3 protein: CAISVTEIYQPQHF

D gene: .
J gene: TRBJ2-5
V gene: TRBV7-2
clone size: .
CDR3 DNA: TGTGCCAGCAGCCTAGGGGGGACAGTTAAAGAGACCCAGTACTTC
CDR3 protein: CASSLGGTVKETQYF

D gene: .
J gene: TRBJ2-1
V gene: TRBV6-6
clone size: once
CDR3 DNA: TGTGCCAGCAGGAACCAGGGGAGCTCCTACAATGAGCAGTTCTTC
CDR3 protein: CASRNQGSSYNEQFF

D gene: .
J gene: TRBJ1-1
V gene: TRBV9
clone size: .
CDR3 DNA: TGTGCCGGCAGCCTGACCCCGATGGTTTTCACTGAAGCTTTCTTT
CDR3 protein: CAGSLTPMVFTEAFF

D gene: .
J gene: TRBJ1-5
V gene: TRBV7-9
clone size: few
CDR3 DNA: TGTGCCAGCAGCTTAGGCAGCATGGTCGGTCAGCCCCAGCATTTT
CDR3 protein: CASSLGSMVGQPQHF

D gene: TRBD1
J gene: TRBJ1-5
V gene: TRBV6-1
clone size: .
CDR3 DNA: TGTGCCAGCAGCCCAGCTCGACAGGGCAGGGGCAATCAGCCCCAGCATTTT
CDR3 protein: CASSPARQGRGNQPQHF

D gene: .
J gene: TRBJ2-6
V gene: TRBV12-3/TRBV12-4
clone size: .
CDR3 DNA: TGTGCCAGCAGCCCGGGGGACCCCTCCGTCCTGACTTTC
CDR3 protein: CASSPGDPSVLTF

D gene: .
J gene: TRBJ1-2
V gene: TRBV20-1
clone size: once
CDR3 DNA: TGCAGTGCTAGCGAGATAAACGATGGCTACACCTTC
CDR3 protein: CSASEINDGYTF

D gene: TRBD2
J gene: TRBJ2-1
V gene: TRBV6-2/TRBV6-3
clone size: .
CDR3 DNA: TGTGCCAGCACCAGAGCGGGGGTGTCCTACAATGAGCAGTTCTTC
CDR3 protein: CASTRAGVSYNEQFF

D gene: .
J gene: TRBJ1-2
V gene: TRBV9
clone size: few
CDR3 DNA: TGTGCCAGCATCGGGGGGTCGGACTATGGCTACACCTTC
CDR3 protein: CASIGGSDYGYTF

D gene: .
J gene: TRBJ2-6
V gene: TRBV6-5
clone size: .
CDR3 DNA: TGTGCCAGCAAAACCCGCGGAGGGGCCAACGTCCTGACTTTC
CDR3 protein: CASKTRGGANVLTF

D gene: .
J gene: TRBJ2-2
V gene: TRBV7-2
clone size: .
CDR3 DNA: TGTGCCAGCAGCTTAGTGTTTTTGGCAGGGGAGGACGGGGAGCTGTTTTTT
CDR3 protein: CASSLVFLAGEDGELFF

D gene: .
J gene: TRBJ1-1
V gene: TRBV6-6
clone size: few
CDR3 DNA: TGTGCCAGCAGTCACCGGGGAGTGAACACTGAAGCTTTCTTT
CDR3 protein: CASSHRGVNTEAFF

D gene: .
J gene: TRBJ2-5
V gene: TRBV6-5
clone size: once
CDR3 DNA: TGTGCCAGCAGGCCCGCTGGGTACCAAGAGACCCAGTACTTC
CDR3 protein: CASRPAGYQETQYF

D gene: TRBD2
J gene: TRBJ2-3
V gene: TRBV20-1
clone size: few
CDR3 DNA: TGCAGTGCTACCGACCCGCAACTAGCGGGGGGGCTGGCGGATACGCAGTATTTT
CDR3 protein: CSATDPQLAGGLADTQYF

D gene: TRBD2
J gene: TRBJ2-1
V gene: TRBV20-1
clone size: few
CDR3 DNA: TGCAGTGGCGATAGCGGGGGGCGGTACAATGAGCAGTTCTTC
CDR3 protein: CSGDSGGRYNEQFF

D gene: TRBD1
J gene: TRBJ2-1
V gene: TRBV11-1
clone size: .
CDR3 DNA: TGTGCCAGCAGTGCGGGGCAGGGGGCTTATAATGAGCAGTTCTTC
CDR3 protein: CASSAGQGAYNEQFF

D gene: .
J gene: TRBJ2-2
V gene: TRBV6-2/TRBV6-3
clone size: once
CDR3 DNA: TGTGCCACAGGGAGGTACACCGGGGAGCTGTTTTTT
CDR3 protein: CATGRYTGELFF

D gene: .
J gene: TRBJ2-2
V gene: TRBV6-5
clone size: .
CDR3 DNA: TGTGCCAGCAGTTACACGGGACGGGGAATGAACACCGGGGAGCTGTTTTTT
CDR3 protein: CASSYTGRGMNTGELFF

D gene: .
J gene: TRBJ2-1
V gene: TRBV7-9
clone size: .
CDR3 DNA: TGTGCCAGCAGCCCGCGCCCCAGCGGGCCCTCCTACAATGAGCAGTTCTTC
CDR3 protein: CASSPRPSGPSYNEQFF

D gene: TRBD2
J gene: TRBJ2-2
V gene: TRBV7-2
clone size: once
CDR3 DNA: TGTGCCAGCAGCTTAGCATCTCTAGCGGGAACGAACACCGGGGAGCTGTTTTTT
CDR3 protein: CASSLASLAGTNTGELFF

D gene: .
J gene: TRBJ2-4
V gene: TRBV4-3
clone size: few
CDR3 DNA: TGCGCCAGCAGCCAAGTATCAGGTCGGCGGAACATTCAGTACTTC
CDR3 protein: CASSQVSGRRNIQYF

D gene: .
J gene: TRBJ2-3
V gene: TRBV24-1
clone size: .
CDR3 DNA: TGTGCCACCAGTGATCCGTCAAGCCCGAATACGCAGTATTTT
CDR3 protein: CATSDPSSPNTQYF

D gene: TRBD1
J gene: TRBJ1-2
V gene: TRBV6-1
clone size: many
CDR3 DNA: TGTGCCATTCCCCGAAGGTCGGGACAGCTTACCCCCTTAAATGGCTACACCTTC
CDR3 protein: CAIPRRSGQLTPLNGYTF

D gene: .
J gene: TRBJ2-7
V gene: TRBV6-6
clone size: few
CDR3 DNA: TGTGCCAGCAGTGACGTACGGGGGGCCCTCTACGAGCAGTACTTC
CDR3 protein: CASSDVRGALYEQYF

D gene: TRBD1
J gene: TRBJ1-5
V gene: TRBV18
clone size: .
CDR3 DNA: TGTGCCAGCTCACCACAGGACAGGGACAATCAGCCCCAGCATTTT
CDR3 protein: CASSPQDRDNQPQHF

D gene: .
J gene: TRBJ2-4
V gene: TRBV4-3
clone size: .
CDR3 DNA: TGCGCCAGCAGCCAAGTGGGGACCAAAAACATTCAGTACTTC
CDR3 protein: CASSQVGTKNIQYF